The rows below give T cell receptor beta chains drawn from one sample of a study of blood T cell repertoires in COVID-19. The method was immunoSEQ multiplex PCR; TCRdb's version includes in-frame clones alone and lacks a portion of them. The table lists about 110,000 clones, around 90% of them singletons, with around 4.8% in the top ten. Specimen: peripheral blood. Every receptor here comes from a human donor in a cohort sampled during active COVID-19. Each CDR3 is given with its conserved first and last residue. D genes are given only for firm matches. Rows may omit the clone size; those that give it use once, few, many or a size class.

V gene	clone size	J gene	D gene	CDR3 DNA	CDR3 protein
TRBV10-3	.	TRBJ1-4	.	TGTGCCATCAGTGAGTCGTGGGGGGGGACAGAAAAACTGTTTTTT	CAISESWGGTEKLFF
TRBV3-1/TRBV3-2	few	TRBJ1-1	.	TGTGCCAGCAGCCAAGCAGGTAACACTGAAGCTTTCTTT	CASSQAGNTEAFF
TRBV3-1/TRBV3-2	.	TRBJ2-3	TRBD2	TGTGCCAGCAGCCCCCAGGTAGCGGGGGGTATGTTCACGCAGTATTTT	CASSPQVAGGMFTQYF
TRBV14	.	TRBJ2-7	.	TGTGCCAGCAGCCACTTGACTGACCCTCGGAACGAGCAGTACTTC	CASSHLTDPRNEQYF
TRBV11-2	.	TRBJ2-7	.	TGTGCCAGCAGCTCCCCGACAGATTCCTACGAGCAGTACTTC	CASSSPTDSYEQYF
TRBV14	.	TRBJ2-3	.	TGTGCCAGCAGCCAATCTCGAAGGGGGACAGATACGCAGTATTTT	CASSQSRRGTDTQYF
TRBV10-2	.	TRBJ2-7	TRBD1	TGCGCCAGCAAAACGACAGGGGGCCTGTACGAGCAGTACTTC	CASKTTGGLYEQYF
TRBV10-3	.	TRBJ1-2	TRBD1	TGTGCCATCACCCGACAGGGAAACTATGGCTACACCTTC	CAITRQGNYGYTF
TRBV30	.	TRBJ1-1	.	TGTGCCTGGTCCTGGGGGGTTCCTGAAGCTTTCTTT	CAWSWGVPEAFF
TRBV6-5	once	TRBJ1-4	TRBD1	TGTGCCAGCAGAATAGACGGGACAGGGAGGGAAAAACTGTTTTTT	CASRIDGTGREKLFF
TRBV27	.	TRBJ2-2	TRBD2	TGTGCCAGCAGTTTACTCCGGACTAGCGGTAGCACCGGGGAGCTGTTTTTT	CASSLLRTSGSTGELFF
TRBV4-1	.	TRBJ2-1	TRBD2	TGCGCCAGCAGCCAAGATTTCCGGGGGACTACATACAATGAGCAGTTCTTC	CASSQDFRGTTYNEQFF
TRBV7-2	.	TRBJ1-5	TRBD1	TGTGCCAGCAGCTTATACAGGGGGCTTAGTCAGCCCCAGCATTTT	CASSLYRGLSQPQHF
TRBV6-1	.	TRBJ1-5	.	TGTGCCAGCAGTGAAATGGCAGGGAATCAGCCCCAGCATTTT	CASSEMAGNQPQHF
TRBV5-1	.	TRBJ2-3	TRBD2	TGCGCCAGCTTCCGGGGGGAAAGAATGAGATCAGATACGCAGTATTTT	CASFRGERMRSDTQYF
TRBV10-3	.	TRBJ1-1	TRBD1	TGTGCCATCAGTGACGGGACAGGGGTGTATAGTCACACTGAAGCTTTCTTT	CAISDGTGVYSHTEAFF
TRBV2	.	TRBJ1-2	.	TGTGCCAGCAGTGAGTCAAGTCAGGGCCGAATTCGAGGTGGCTACACCTTC	CASSESSQGRIRGGYTF
TRBV11-3	once	TRBJ2-7	TRBD1	TGTGCCAGCAGCTTTGTGGGACAGGGAAGCTCCTACGAGCAGTACTTC	CASSFVGQGSSYEQYF
TRBV30	.	TRBJ1-1	.	TGTGCCTGGAGTGCCGAGACTGGGGCTTTCTTT	CAWSAETGAFF
TRBV5-6	.	TRBJ2-7	.	TGTGCCAGCAGCTTGGTTCGCCTGAGGCGACCGACCCCATCCGAGCAGTACTTC	CASSLVRLRRPTPSEQYF
TRBV19	.	TRBJ1-6	TRBD1	TGTGCCAGTAGTACCGGGACAGATAATTCACCCCTCCACTTT	CASSTGTDNSPLHF
TRBV5-5	.	TRBJ1-5	TRBD1	TGTGCCAGCAGCTTGGTCCCGGGGACAGAATATCAGCCCCAGCATTTT	CASSLVPGTEYQPQHF
TRBV7-9	.	TRBJ2-3	TRBD1	TGTGCCAGCAGCTTAGGGGACAGGGGCAGAAAAGATACGCAGTATTTT	CASSLGDRGRKDTQYF
TRBV11-1	.	TRBJ2-3	.	TGTGCCAGCAGCCCCGGGTTTGGAGATACGCAGTATTTT	CASSPGFGDTQYF
TRBV3-1/TRBV3-2	.	TRBJ1-2	TRBD1	TGTGCCAGCAGCCCAGGGGGCCTCAACTATGGCTACACCTTC	CASSPGGLNYGYTF
TRBV27	few	TRBJ1-5	.	TGTGCCAGCAGTGACCCGGGTAAGGCACAGCCCCAGCATTTT	CASSDPGKAQPQHF
TRBV27	few	TRBJ2-2	.	TGTGCCAGCAGCCTAATTTTGGGGCCCGGGGAGCTGTTTTTT	CASSLILGPGELFF
TRBV11-2	.	TRBJ2-7	TRBD1	TGTGCCAGCAGCTTATATAGGTCTGGGACAGGGGTTAACGAGCAGTACTTC	CASSLYRSGTGVNEQYF
TRBV18	.	TRBJ1-3	.	TGTGCCAGCTCAAGTGACAGGAGTGGTACCATATATTTT	CASSSDRSGTIYF
TRBV30	.	TRBJ2-3	.	TGTGCCTGGAGTGTACTCCGCCCGACTTACCATAGGACAGATACGCAGTATTTT	CAWSVLRPTYHRTDTQYF
TRBV9	.	TRBJ1-6	.	TGTGCCAGCAGCGTAGGGGGGGGAAGTGGGTATTCTTCACCCCTCCACTTT	CASSVGGGSGYSSPLHF
TRBV5-6	.	TRBJ2-2	.	TGTGCCAGCAGCTTGGGGGCTACAGGGTCCGGGGAGCTGTTTTTT	CASSLGATGSGELFF
TRBV3-1/TRBV3-2	.	TRBJ2-7	TRBD2	TGTGCCAGCAGCCTTAGCGGGAGGGTCTACGAGCAGTACTTC	CASSLSGRVYEQYF
TRBV9	.	TRBJ1-2	.	TGTGCCAGCAGCGTACAGGGGTTGGACTATGGCTACACCTTC	CASSVQGLDYGYTF
TRBV10-3	.	TRBJ2-2	.	TGTGCCATCAGTGACAGGGAGAACACCGGGGAGCTGTTTTTT	CAISDRENTGELFF
TRBV30	.	TRBJ2-3	.	TGTGCCTGGAGTGTACTATCGGGGTTCTCAGATACGCAGTATTTT	CAWSVLSGFSDTQYF
TRBV11-2	.	TRBJ2-7	TRBD1	TGTGCCAGCAGCTCAGTGGGACAGGGCGTTGCCGAGCAGTACTTC	CASSSVGQGVAEQYF
TRBV6-6	.	TRBJ2-2	.	TGTGCCAGCAGTTACCCCCAGACGAACACCGGGGAGCTGTTTTTT	CASSYPQTNTGELFF
TRBV3-1/TRBV3-2	.	TRBJ1-3	.	TGTGCCAGCAGCCACTTGACAGGTCCGGTATCGGGAAACACCATATATTTT	CASSHLTGPVSGNTIYF
TRBV7-2	.	TRBJ1-5	.	TGTGCCAGCAGCTCCGGGGGGGGCGGTCAGCCCCAGCATTTT	CASSSGGGGQPQHF